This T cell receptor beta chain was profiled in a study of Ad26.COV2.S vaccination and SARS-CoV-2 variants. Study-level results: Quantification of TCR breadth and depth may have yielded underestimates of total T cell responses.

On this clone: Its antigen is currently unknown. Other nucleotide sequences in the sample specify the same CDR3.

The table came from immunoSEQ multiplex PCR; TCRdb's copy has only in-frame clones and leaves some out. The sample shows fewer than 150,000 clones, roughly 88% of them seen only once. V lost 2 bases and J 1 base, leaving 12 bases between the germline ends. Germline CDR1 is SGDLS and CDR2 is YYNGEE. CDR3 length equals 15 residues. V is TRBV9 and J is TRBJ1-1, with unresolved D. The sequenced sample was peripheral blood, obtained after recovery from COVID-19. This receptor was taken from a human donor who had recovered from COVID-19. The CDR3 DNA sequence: TGTGCCAGCAGCGTTGCATGGGGTCCGAACACTGAAGCTTTCTTT. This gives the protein CASSVAWGPNTEAFF.